The T cell receptor (beta chain) under discussion was sequenced for a study of beta chain features in type 1 diabetes. Looking at the study overall: The patient and healthy donor groups were comparable for age, gender and cell yields.

This clone was counted a few times. Its antigen is undetermined. Expressed TCRB transcripts got sequenced, as all isolated RNA was reverse transcribed. Data came from immunoSEQ multiplex PCR; TCRdb stores just in-frame clones and leaves some out. The data show about 370,000 clones, with roughly a tenth seen just once and about 0.6% held by the top ten. Study findings and constraints: TCRB CDR3s from Type 1 diabetes patients were moderately but significantly shorter in all four CD4+ subsets.

Germline loops: CDR1 SGHRS, CDR2 YFSETQ. V lost 4 bases and J lost 6; bases outside the gene matches: 1. The CDR3 totals 12 residues. V is TRBV5-1 and J is TRBJ2-1; 7 bases align to TRBD2. The material sequenced was central memory CD4+ T cells from blood. This receptor was obtained from a man in his thirties or forties with type 1 diabetes. CDR3: CASSASGNEQFF. The CDR3 nucleotides read TGCGCCAGCAGCGCTAGCGGCAATGAGCAGTTCTTC.